These 29 T cell receptor beta chains originate from one sample sequenced in a study of blood T cell repertoires in COVID-19 (dated by TCRdb to 2020 to 2021). Libraries were made using the immunoSEQ multiplex PCR assay. The immuneACCESS repertoire file appears here via TCRdb, limited to in-frame rearrangements. These files lack a portion of the clones; in checked studies, under half of the deficit traces to unresolved V genes, and the cause of the others is not known. The sample data list some 200,000 clones, and over 75% of these were observed just once. More than 3% of the sample is in the top ten clones. The specimen was PBMCs or T cells enriched from blood (not recorded which). Receptors originate from a woman under 30 in a cohort exposed to, infected with or recovered from COVID-19 (not recorded which).

The chain couples TRBV24-1 to TRBJ2-4; 8 nucleotides agree with TRBD1. This CDR3 has 15 residues. The germline V gene encodes CDR1 KGHDR and CDR2 SFDVKD. J gave up 5 bases and V 2 bases, and 4 bases lay outside the gene matches. The CDR3: CATSDSQGAQNIQYF. CDR3 sequence (DNA): TGTGCCACCAGTGATTCCCAGGGGGCTCAAAACATTCAGTACTTC.

The chain uses TRBV5-1 and TRBJ2-3; the match to TRBD2 covers 13 bases. The ends lost 4 bases at V and 4 bases at J; junction bases unmatched: 6. Germline values: CDR1 SGHRS, CDR2 YFSETQ. The CDR3 runs to 16 residues. CDR3 residues: CASSPRTSGSPDTQYF. The CDR3 region has the DNA TGCGCCAGCAGCCCTAGGACTAGCGGGAGTCCAGATACGCAGTATTTT.

The chain couples TRBV29-1 to TRBJ1-4; perhaps TRBD1 as D (6 bases). The CDR3 totals 14 residues. The germline V and J ends were trimmed by 1 base and 7 bases, with 13 bases remaining between them. Germline CDR1 and CDR2: SQVTM and ANQGSEA. The CDR3 loop reads CSVEVSRDTEKLFF. The CDR3 DNA follows: TGCAGCGTTGAAGTATCCCGGGACACTGAAAAACTGTTTTTT.

The chain carries TRBV19 and TRBJ2-1, with D possibly being TRBD2 (7 bases). The germline V gene encodes CDR1 LNHDA and CDR2 SQIVND (reference sequence). V was clipped by 4 bases and J by 9 bases, with 28 bases between them. The CDR3 runs to 18 residues. CDR3 DNA sequence: TGTGCCAGTAGTACCGAAACAGGCTACGGGGGGCTTTTTGGTGAGCAGTTCTTC. Residues: CASSTETGYGGLFGEQFF.

DNA of the CDR3: TGTGCCAGCAGTGCGAGTAGCAATCAGCCCCAGCATTTT. It encodes CASSASSNQPQHF. This chain connects TRBV25-1 to TRBJ1-5, with D unresolved. Trimming took 4 bases from V and 0 from J, leaving 4 bases between them. Germline assignment: CDR1 MGHDK and CDR2 SYGVNS. There are 13 residues in the CDR3.

V usage is TRBV10-1 and J usage is TRBJ2-2, with TRBD2 as a possible D gene (6 bases). V was shortened by 0 bases and J by 5 bases, with 7 bases between the two germline ends. The CDR3 is 14 residues long. Looked up from germline, CDR1 is WNHNN and CDR2 is SYGVQD (reference sequence). The CDR3 DNA follows: TGCGCCAGCAGTGAGTCTGGGGGGACCGGGGAGCTGTTTTTT. Its protein is CASSESGGTGELFF.

This chain connects TRBV9 to TRBJ2-1; a weak D match, TRBD2 (6 bases). V was shortened by 4 bases and J by 4 bases, with 18 bases between the two germline ends. Germline V lookup: CDR1 SGDLS, CDR2 YYNGEE. This CDR3 region has 16 residues. The CDR3 region has the DNA TGTGCCAGCAGCCCCGGAGGGGTTGGTGAATACAATGAGCAGTTCTTC. Protein product: CASSPGGVGEYNEQFF.

Notes on this clone: The sample has other DNA sequences that encode this CDR3 too. This chain links TRBV5-1 with TRBJ2-5; no reliable D call. Trimming pared 0 bases from V and 3 bases from J, leaving 6 bases between. The CDR3 is 13 amino acids. The germline V gene encodes CDR1 SGHRS and CDR2 YFSETQ. Here the CDR3 reads CASSLGVEETQYF. The CDR3 DNA is TGCGCCAGCAGCTTGGGCGTGGAAGAGACCCAGTACTTC.

The V and J genes are TRBV18 and TRBJ1-2, with D possibly TRBD1 on 5 matching bases. The germline V gene encodes CDR1 KGHSH and CDR2 LQKENI. The V end was cut by 4 bases, the J end by 0 bases, with 15 bases between. CDR3 length equals 16 residues. The CDR3 region is CASSLKGALANYGYTF. In nucleotides, the CDR3 is TGTGCCAGCTCACTCAAAGGGGCCCTAGCTAACTATGGCTACACCTTC.

This clone occurred a few times. This chain links TRBV19 with TRBJ1-5; D may be TRBD1 (6 bases). Germline CDR1 reads LNHDA; CDR2 reads SQIVND (reference sequence). V dropped 3 bases and J dropped 1 base, with 13 bases sitting between them. The CDR3 covers 16 residues. CDR3 coding DNA: TGTGCCAGTAGTATTACCGGGCAGGGGAGCAATCAGCCCCAGCATTTT. Its protein is CASSITGQGSNQPQHF.

The rearrangement joins TRBV6-1 to TRBJ1-2, with TRBD1 matching over 7 bases. After removal of 0 bases from V and 5 bases from J, the junction contained 0 bases not matched to a gene. CDR3 size: 13 residues. The germline gives CDR1 MNHNS, CDR2 SASEGT. The CDR3 reads CASSEARGYGYTF. The CDR3 bases are TGTGCCAGCAGTGAAGCCAGGGGGTATGGCTACACCTTC.

This chain uses TRBV21-1 with TRBJ2-7; the listed D gene, TRBD2, was not tested against the DNA. TRBV21-1 counts as a pseudogene. This CDR3 comprises 16 residues. CDR3 bases: TGTGCCAGCAGCTGGGAGGGGCTAGCGGATCCCTACGAGCAGTACTTC. Protein: CASSWEGLADPYEQYF.

The V gene is TRBV5-1, the J gene TRBJ2-2; D perhaps matches TRBD2 (5 bases). The V end was cut by 4 bases, the J end by 4 bases, with 11 bases between. The germline gives CDR1 SGHRS, CDR2 YFSETQ. There are 14 residues in the CDR3. For the CDR3, the DNA is TGCGCCAGCAGCGATCCTCGGGGCACCGGGGAGCTGTTTTTT. Translating gives CASSDPRGTGELFF.

This rearrangement joins TRBV28 to TRBJ1-6, with 7 bases aligning to TRBD1. Germline V gives CDR1 MDHEN, CDR2 SYDVKM. V lost 7 bases, J lost 5 bases, and 5 bases stayed unmatched. This CDR3 contains 14 residues. The CDR3 is CASTPGQHNSPLHF. In nucleotides, the CDR3 is TGTGCCAGCACACCGGGACAGCATAATTCACCCCTCCACTTT.

The CDR3: CATSDVTGGGTDTQYF. CDR3 bases: TGTGCCACCAGTGACGTGACAGGGGGCGGCACAGATACGCAGTATTTT. The V and J genes are TRBV24-1 and TRBJ2-3; 10 positions match TRBD1. V was clipped by 4 bases and J by 1 base; unmatched bases: 4. Germline V gene lookup returns CDR1 KGHDR and CDR2 SFDVKD. The CDR3 totals 16 residues.

With regard to this clone: Relative to the germline gene, one junction end is altered; a read error may explain this. The chain links TRBV29-1 to TRBJ1-2; TRBD1 agrees at 8 bases. CDR1 is SQVTM, CDR2 ANQGSEA, per germline. The CDR3 is made up of 11 amino acids. The CDR3 coding sequence is TGCAGCGTCCCTAAGGCCGGGACAGGCATCTTC. This gives the protein CSVPKAGTGIF.

V and J are TRBV7-9 and TRBJ2-1; 12 bases are a match to TRBD2. The CDR3 is 18 amino acids. Germline CDR1 SEHNR, CDR2 FQNEAQ (reference sequence). With 5 bases clipped from V and 6 bases from J, the junction kept 14 bases outside the gene matches. The DNA of the CDR3 is TGTGCCAGCAGCCCCCGAGCGGGGGGACTAGCGGGCTCCAATGAGCAGTTCTTC. Translating it yields CASSPRAGGLAGSNEQFF.

The CDR3, as DNA: TGTGCCAGCAGCTTAAGTGAGAGAACTGAAGCTTTCTTT. This encodes CASSLSERTEAFF. The V and J genes are TRBV7-3 and TRBJ1-1, with no clear D. There are 13 residues in the CDR3. Germline CDR1 is SGHTA and CDR2 is FQGTGA. The ends were cut back, 1 base at V and 5 bases at J, with 8 bases in the middle.

The chain joins TRBV3-1 (or the pseudogene TRBV3-2) to TRBJ2-7; D call uncertain. V lost 3 bases and J 3 bases, leaving 15 bases between the germline ends. Germline V CDR1 and CDR2: LGHDT, YNNKEL (reference sequence). CDR3 length equals 15 residues. The CDR3 DNA is TGTGCCAGCAGCCAGCAGCTCACCACAGACTACGAGCAGTACTTC. Translated: CASSQQLTTDYEQYF.

The rearrangement links TRBV7-9 to TRBJ1-1; D might be TRBD1 (5 bases). Trimming stripped 5 bases from V and 4 bases from J, with 8 bases between. Germline V gives CDR1 SEHNR, CDR2 FQNEAQ (reference sequence). This CDR3 region has 12 residues. CDR3 sequence reads: CASSEQGTEAFF. CDR3 coding DNA: TGTGCCAGCAGCGAGCAGGGCACTGAAGCTTTCTTT. The full variable domain, completed using reference TRBV7-9 and TRBJ1-1, is DTGVSQNPRHKITKRGQNVTFRCDPISEHNRLYWYRQTLGQGPEFLTYFQNEAQLEKSRLLSDRFSAERPKGSFSTLEIQRTEQGDSAMYLCASSEQGTEAFFGQGTRLTVV.

The chain is built from TRBV7-6 and TRBJ2-2, with 8 bases identical to TRBD1. Germline trimming cut 2 bases from V and 5 bases from J; bases unmatched to any gene: 4. This CDR3 is built from 15 residues. Per germline, CDR1 SGHVS and CDR2 FNYEAQ. CDR3 loop: CASSLQGAVTGELFF. In DNA form, the CDR3 reads TGTGCCAGCAGCTTACAGGGGGCAGTAACCGGGGAGCTGTTTTTT.

This clone has just a few counts. The genes are TRBV5-6 and TRBJ2-1; D is possibly TRBD1 (6 bases). The CDR3 covers 16 residues. CDR1 SGHDT and CDR2 YYEEEE come from the germline V gene. Trimming stripped 2 bases from V and 6 bases from J, with 18 bases between. CDR3 residues: CASSFDRFSSGNEQFF. DNA of the CDR3: TGTGCCAGCAGCTTTGACAGGTTTTCCTCGGGCAATGAGCAGTTCTTC. Full variable domain (outside the CDR3, taken from reference TRBV5-6 and TRBJ2-1): DAGVTQSPTHLIKTRGQQVTLRCSPKSGHDTVSWYQQALGQGPQFIFQYYEEEERQRGNFPDRFSGHQFPNYSSELNVNALLLGDSALYLCASSFDRFSSGNEQFFGPGTRLTVL.

The chain couples TRBV6-6 to TRBJ1-1, with D possibly being TRBD1 (5 bases). Trimming cost V 2 bases and J 3 bases, with 13 bases left between them. CDR1 and CDR2 (germline): MNHNY, SVGAGI (reference sequence). The CDR3 is 15 amino acids. This CDR3 is CASSYPGIGDTEAFF. CDR3 DNA sequence: TGTGCCAGCAGTTACCCAGGGATTGGGGACACTGAAGCTTTCTTT.

The chain joins TRBV5-1 to TRBJ2-5; 11 positions match TRBD2. CDR3 length: 15 amino acids. J lost 3 bases, V lost 1 base, and 2 bases had no gene match. Germline assignment: CDR1 SGHRS and CDR2 YFSETQ. The CDR3: CASSLLGLAEETQYF. The CDR3 bases are TGCGCCAGCAGCTTGCTGGGACTAGCGGAAGAGACCCAGTACTTC.

The chain is built from TRBV4-2 and TRBJ1-1; D remains unclear. This CDR3 contains 11 residues. Trimming shortened V by 7 bases and J by 1 base, and 4 bases separated the two germline ends. Germline V lookup: CDR1 LGHNA, CDR2 YNFKEQ. The CDR3 DNA follows: TGTGCCAGCAACTCGAACACTGAAGCTTTCTTT. Translating gives CASNSNTEAFF.

The genes are TRBV7-3 and TRBJ2-2, with 8 positions matching TRBD2. Germline loops: CDR1 SGHTA, CDR2 FQGTGA. The CDR3 loop spans 18 amino acids. Trimming at V came to 3 bases and at J to 3 bases, leaving 12 bases not matched to a gene. The CDR3 nucleotides read TGTGCCAGCAGCTTTTTTGGGCGCAGGCGGGGGGACACCGGGGAGCTGTTTTTT. This encodes CASSFFGRRRGDTGELFF.

V gene TRBV30 combines with J gene TRBJ2-1; possible D gene TRBD2, 5 bases. V lost 3 bases to trimming and J lost 4 bases, with 7 bases between them. The length of the CDR3 is 12 residues. From germline, CDR1 is GTSNPN and CDR2 SVGIG (reference sequence). For the CDR3, the DNA is TGTGCCTGGAGCGGACTTTACAATGAGCAGTTCTTC. Translation gives CAWSGLYNEQFF. Looking up the rest from reference TRBV30 and TRBJ2-1 gives the full variable domain: SQTIHQWPATLVQPVGSPLSLECTVEGTSNPNLYWYRQAAGRGLQLLFYSVGIGQISSEVPQNLSASRPQDRQFILSSKKLLLSDSGFYLCAWSGLYNEQFFGPGTRLTVL.

To note about this clone: Its ends do not fully match the called genes, so a read error is possible. J is TRBJ1-2 and V is TRBV5-4, with 9 nucleotides matching TRBD1. CDR1 and CDR2 (germline): SGHNT, YYREEE (reference sequence). CDR3 length equals 14 residues. The CDR3 here is CPPIGGQGTDGYTF. In DNA, the CDR3 is TGCCCTCCCATCGGCGGACAGGGGACCGATGGCTACACCTTC.

This chain connects TRBV15 to TRBJ1-5; D gene unclear. This CDR3 has 14 amino acids. Trimming removed 0 bases from V and 5 bases from J, with 8 bases in between. Germline CDR1 is LNHNV and CDR2 is YYDKDF (reference sequence). This CDR3 reads CATSRDRIYQPQHF. The CDR3 DNA sequence: TGTGCCACCAGCAGAGACAGGATCTATCAGCCCCAGCATTTT.